A single sample gave rise to the 30 T cell receptor beta chains below, sequenced in a study of blood T cells in healthy people across ages. Sample-barcoded 5' priming and a J-beta primer mix drove a second PCR of 7 to 11 cycles. TCRdb called the 5' RACE reads again in MiXCR, with one record for every CDR3 protein. This sample yields about 1.8 million distinct CDR3 sequences, of which around half are seen a single time; approximately 2% belongs to the top ten. The sample taken for sequencing was blood. The source is a woman aged 35 to 49 in good health.

This clonotype was counted between two and nine times. The V gene is TRBV6-2 or TRBV6-3, the J gene TRBJ2-7, with 8 bases fitting TRBD1. V dropped 6 bases and J dropped 1; count of bases not matched to a gene: 8. This CDR3 contains 15 residues. The germline V gene encodes CDR1 MNHEY and CDR2 SVGEGT. The CDR3 is CASSVGGQVSYEQYF. DNA of the CDR3: TGTGCCAGCAGCGTGGGGGGACAGGTGTCCTACGAGCAGTACTTC.

This clonotype was seen more than once but under ten times. The rearrangement joins TRBV7-2 to TRBJ2-5; 7 bases align to TRBD1. V gave up 4 bases and J gave up 1 base; unmatched junction bases: 6. CDR1 and CDR2 from the germline V gene are SGHTA and FQGNSA. There are 15 residues in the CDR3. The CDR3, as DNA: TGTGCCAGCAGCTCTAAAAGGACAGGCCAAGAGACCCAGTACTTC. It codes for CASSSKRTGQETQYF.

V usage is TRBV2 and J usage is TRBJ2-1; no clear D gene. Germline V gene lookup returns CDR1 SNHLY and CDR2 FYNNEI. The CDR3 loop spans 14 amino acids. Trimming took 8 bases from V and 7 from J, leaving 18 bases between them. The CDR3 reads CASFNSASLNEQFF. In DNA form, the CDR3 reads TGTGCCAGCTTTAACAGCGCCTCCTTAAATGAGCAGTTCTTC.

The V gene is TRBV20-1, the J gene TRBJ2-5; a possible D gene is TRBD2 (5 bases). V was clipped by 3 bases and J by 2 bases, with 10 bases between them. The CDR3 consists of 13 residues. Germline CDR1 DFQATT, CDR2 SNEGSKA (reference sequence). For the CDR3, the DNA is TGCAGTGCTAGGAGGACTTCTCAAGAGACCCAGTACTTC. Translation: CSARRTSQETQYF.

V and J are TRBV5-1 and TRBJ1-4; 8 nucleotides agree with TRBD1. The CDR3 has 15 amino acids. V shed 4 bases and J 6 bases; nucleotides not matched to a gene: 8. Per the germline V gene, CDR1 is SGHRS and CDR2 is YFSETQ. CDR3 sequence: CASSPTGQEDEKLFF. The CDR3 nucleotides read TGCGCCAGCAGCCCCACGGGACAGGAAGATGAAAAACTGTTTTTT.

V and J are TRBV20-1 and TRBJ2-7; 8 bases are a match to TRBD2. CDR3 length equals 15 residues. From germline, CDR1 is DFQATT and CDR2 SNEGSKA (reference sequence). J lost 0 bases, V lost 4 bases, and 8 bases had no gene match. CDR3 nucleotides: TGCAGTGCTATGGATGTCGGGGGGGGCTCCTACGAGCAGTACTTC. Translation gives CSAMDVGGGSYEQYF.

This clonotype was picked up a small number of times. J is TRBJ2-1 and V is TRBV6-6; D gene uncertain. The germline V gene has CDR1 MNHNY and CDR2 SVGAGI (reference sequence). Trimming took off 8 bases at V and 0 bases at J, with 11 bases between the two ends. This CDR3 comprises 14 residues. The CDR3 loop reads CASVRASSYNEQFF. CDR3 DNA sequence: TGTGCCAGCGTTAGGGCGAGCTCCTACAATGAGCAGTTCTTC.

V and J are TRBV5-5 and TRBJ2-3; tentative D call: TRBD2 (6 bases). Trimming stripped 4 bases from V and 1 base from J, with 13 bases between. The CDR3 has 15 amino acids. Looked up from germline, CDR1 is SGHKS and CDR2 is YYEKEE (reference sequence). CDR3 sequence reads: CASSRPGLGTDTQYF. DNA for the CDR3: TGTGCCAGCAGCCGTCCGGGACTTGGCACAGATACGCAGTATTTT.

The genes are TRBV25-1 and TRBJ2-5; 12 nucleotides line up with TRBD2. V lost 7 bases, J lost 2 bases, and 8 bases stayed unmatched. The CDR3 totals 16 residues. Germline-derived CDR1 and CDR2 are MGHDK and SYGVNS. CDR3: CASTLAGGPDQETQYF. For the CDR3, the DNA is TGTGCCAGCACCCTAGCGGGGGGGCCGGATCAAGAGACCCAGTACTTC.

The chain combines TRBV11-1 with TRBJ1-4; 7 nucleotides agree with TRBD1. Trimming took 4 bases from V and 4 from J; bases not matched to a gene: 6. Per the germline V gene, CDR1 is SGHAT and CDR2 is FQDESV (reference sequence). This CDR3 is built from 15 residues. The CDR3 spells CASSSVTGINEKLFF. CDR3 bases: TGTGCCAGCAGCTCCGTGACAGGGATTAATGAAAAACTGTTTTTT.

The genes are TRBV7-9 and TRBJ2-5; D is possibly TRBD2 (5 bases). The germline CDR1 and CDR2 sequences are SEHNR and FQNEAQ (reference sequence). The CDR3 extends over 14 amino acids. The V and J ends lost 5 bases and 0 bases respectively, with 10 bases between them. CDR3: CASSKIAYQETQYF. The CDR3 nucleotides read TGTGCCAGCAGCAAGATAGCGTACCAAGAGACCCAGTACTTC.

This clonotype was observed at least ten times. The V call is TRBV4-2, the J call TRBJ2-5, with a weak D call TRBD2 (6 bases). Trimming took 1 base from V and 1 from J, leaving 16 bases between them. Per germline, CDR1 LGHNA and CDR2 YNFKEQ. CDR3 size: 17 residues. CDR3 protein: CASSQGPAGIGQETQYF. In nucleotides, the CDR3 is TGTGCCAGCAGCCAAGGCCCCGCGGGGATAGGCCAAGAGACCCAGTACTTC.

This clonotype showed up just a few times. The rearrangement uses TRBV20-1 and TRBJ2-5; 10 nucleotides match TRBD2. The CDR3 is 13 residues long. J gave up 5 bases and V 5 bases, and 5 bases lay outside the gene matches. Germline V gene sequence: CDR1 DFQATT, CDR2 SNEGSKA (reference sequence). The CDR3 DNA sequence: TGCAGTGCTGGACCACTAGCGGGGGAGACCCAGTACTTC. Its protein is CSAGPLAGETQYF.

V and J are TRBV7-3 and TRBJ2-3; D is perhaps TRBD1 or TRBD2 (6 bases each). This CDR3 has 15 residues. V lost 2 bases and J lost 6, with 15 bases in between. CDR1 is SGHTA, CDR2 FQGTGA, per germline. CDR3 region: CASSLRWGARDTQYF. In DNA form, the CDR3 reads TGTGCCAGCAGCTTACGCTGGGGGGCTCGGGATACGCAGTATTTT.

This clonotype came up a few times. This chain uses TRBV7-2 with TRBJ2-5; the D gene is possibly TRBD1 (6 bases). Germline CDR1 reads SGHTA; CDR2 reads FQGNSA. The CDR3 spans 14 residues. V shed 6 bases and J shed 1 base, with 12 bases lying between them. The CDR3, as DNA: TGTGCCAGCAGGTGGGACACCTCCCAAGAGACCCAGTACTTC. This sequence encodes CASRWDTSQETQYF.

The genes are TRBV20-1 and TRBJ2-5, with 9 bases lining up with TRBD1. Matching the DNA end better, TRBJ2-7 makes the J call doubtful. The CDR3 runs to 15 residues. Germline-derived CDR1 and CDR2 are DFQATT and SNEGSKA (reference sequence). The CDR3 region is CSARGAGQGLYEQYF. For the CDR3, the DNA is TGCAGTGCTAGAGGAGCGGGACAGGGATTGTACGAGCAGTACTTC.

The chain employs TRBV7-2 and TRBJ2-7; 10 nucleotides agree with TRBD2. TRBJ2-5 matches the DNA end more closely, so the J call is doubtful. From germline, CDR1 is SGHTA and CDR2 FQGNSA. This CDR3 is 17 amino acids long. CDR3 protein: CASSLGSLAGVKETQYF. The CDR3 DNA reads as TGTGCCAGCAGCTTAGGGTCCCTAGCGGGAGTAAAAGAGACCCAGTACTTC.

In nucleotides, the CDR3 is TGTGCCAGCAGCTTGTTGTTGGCAGGGAGGGTGATTTTTCTTACCAAAAACATTCAGTACTTC. Translated, it gives CASSLLLAGRVIFLTKNIQYF. The chain joins TRBV5-6 to TRBJ2-4, with TRBD2 matching 7 bases. The germline CDR1 and CDR2 sequences are SGHDT and YYEEEE. The CDR3 has 21 residues. The trim removed 1 base at V and 2 bases at J, leaving 21 bases unmatched.

The chain couples TRBV12-3 or TRBV12-4 to TRBJ2-7; D might be TRBD2 (5 bases). Trimming left V 3 bases short and J 4 bases short, with 13 bases between. This CDR3 has 14 residues. CDR3 residues: CASSFQRRLYEQYF. CDR3 bases: TGTGCCAGCAGTTTTCAGCGGCGACTATACGAGCAGTACTTC.

The V call is TRBV7-9, the J call TRBJ1-2; no firm D call. Deletions cut 8 bases from V and 4 bases from J, with 14 bases between. Germline CDR1 SEHNR, CDR2 FQNEAQ (reference sequence). This CDR3 spans 13 amino acids. The CDR3 nucleotides are TGTGCCAGCTCCCTGGTACCTCGCTATGGCTACACCTTC. Translated: CASSLVPRYGYTF.

This chain uses TRBV5-1 with TRBJ2-7, with D perhaps matching TRBD1 (5 bases). There are 15 residues in the CDR3. Germline V gene lookup returns CDR1 SGHRS and CDR2 YFSETQ. The ends were cut back, 5 bases at V and 0 bases at J, with 15 bases in the middle. CDR3 amino acids: CASSGSGKPSYEQYF. CDR3 nucleotides: TGCGCCAGCAGTGGATCAGGGAAGCCCTCCTACGAGCAGTACTTC.

V usage is TRBV27 and J usage is TRBJ2-6, with D perhaps assigned TRBD1 or TRBD2 (5 bases each). Between the trimmed V and J ends, which lost 2 bases and 2 bases, there was a span of 16 bases. CDR3 length equals 18 residues. Germline V CDR1 and CDR2: MNHEY, SMNVEV (reference sequence). The CDR3 here is CASSLSVAGTPGANVLTF. DNA of the CDR3: TGTGCCAGCAGTTTAAGTGTTGCCGGGACCCCTGGGGCCAACGTCCTGACTTTC.

J is TRBJ2-4 and V is TRBV28, with 10 bases aligning to TRBD1. With the DNA end fitting TRBJ2-7 better, the J assignment may be wrong. Germline-derived CDR1 and CDR2 are MDHEN and SYDVKM. The CDR3 sequence is 16 residues long. The CDR3 here is CASSFRPGQGTYEQYF. Written as DNA, the CDR3 is TGTGCCAGCAGTTTCCGTCCGGGACAGGGGACCTACGAGCAGTACTTC.

The chain is built from TRBV20-1 and TRBJ2-3; D unresolved. Germline-derived CDR1 and CDR2 are DFQATT and SNEGSKA (reference sequence). V was pared by 6 bases and J by 2 bases, with 15 bases between. This CDR3 spans 14 amino acids. CDR3: CSAPLKTSTDTQYF. CDR3 coding DNA: TGCAGTGCCCCCCTGAAGACTTCCACAGATACGCAGTATTTT.

The chain carries TRBV10-2 and TRBJ1-1; 9 nucleotides match TRBD1. The CDR3 covers 15 residues. V was pared by 2 bases and J by 5 bases, with 6 bases of the junction left unmatched. Per the germline V gene, CDR1 is WSHSY and CDR2 is SAAADI. The CDR3 loop is CASSERTGVGTEAFF. The DNA for the CDR3 is TGCGCCAGCAGTGAGAGGACAGGGGTCGGGACTGAAGCTTTCTTT.

This clonotype was seen more than once but under ten times. The rearrangement links TRBV29-1 to TRBJ2-4; the D gene could be TRBD1 or TRBD2 (5 bases each). Trimming took off 7 bases at V and 2 bases at J, with 15 bases between the two ends. Germline CDR1 is SQVTM and CDR2 is ANQGSEA. There are 14 residues in the CDR3. The CDR3 nucleotides read TGCAGCGGAAGGGACCGAGGATCCAAAAACATTCAGTACTTC. Translation: CSGRDRGSKNIQYF.

V usage is TRBV12-3 or TRBV12-4 and J usage is TRBJ2-1; maybe TRBD2 (5 bases). V lost 7 bases and J 13 bases, leaving 23 bases between the germline ends. The CDR3 totals 14 residues. DNA of the CDR3: TGTGCCAGCACCGACTACCTAAGAGGTAGTGATCAGTTCTTC. Protein sequence: CASTDYLRGSDQFF.

This chain connects TRBV6-5 to TRBJ2-3, with 7 positions matching TRBD2. Germline trimming cut 5 bases from V and 3 bases from J; bases unmatched to any gene: 5. CDR3 length equals 14 residues. The V gene's germline CDR1 is MNHEY and CDR2 SVGAGI. CDR3 in amino acids: CASSRGGKTDTQYF. The CDR3 nucleotides are TGTGCCAGCAGTCGCGGGGGAAAAACAGATACGCAGTATTTT.

This clonotype was detected only a few times. The chain links TRBV5-1 to TRBJ2-7, with 8 bases identical to TRBD1. With 2 bases clipped from V and 2 bases from J, the junction kept 6 bases outside the gene matches. The germline V gene has CDR1 SGHRS and CDR2 YFSETQ. CDR3 length: 15 amino acids. Here the CDR3 reads CASSLGTGYTYEQYF. For the CDR3, the DNA is TGCGCCAGCAGCTTAGGGACAGGATATACCTACGAGCAGTACTTC. Full variable domain (outside the CDR3, taken from reference TRBV5-1 and TRBJ2-7): KAGVTQTPRYLIKTRGQQVTLSCSPISGHRSVSWYQQTPGQGLQFLFEYFSETQRNKGNFPGRFSGRQFSNSRSEMNVSTLELGDSALYLCASSLGTGYTYEQYFGPGTRLTVT.

J is TRBJ2-2 and V is TRBV29-1; 8 nucleotides align to TRBD1. CDR1 is SQVTM, CDR2 ANQGSEA, per germline. Trimming at V came to 7 bases and at J to 3 bases, leaving 10 bases not matched to a gene. This CDR3 contains 15 residues. The CDR3 protein is CSALGQGADTGELFF. DNA of the CDR3: TGCAGCGCCCTAGGACAGGGTGCGGACACCGGGGAGCTGTTTTTT.